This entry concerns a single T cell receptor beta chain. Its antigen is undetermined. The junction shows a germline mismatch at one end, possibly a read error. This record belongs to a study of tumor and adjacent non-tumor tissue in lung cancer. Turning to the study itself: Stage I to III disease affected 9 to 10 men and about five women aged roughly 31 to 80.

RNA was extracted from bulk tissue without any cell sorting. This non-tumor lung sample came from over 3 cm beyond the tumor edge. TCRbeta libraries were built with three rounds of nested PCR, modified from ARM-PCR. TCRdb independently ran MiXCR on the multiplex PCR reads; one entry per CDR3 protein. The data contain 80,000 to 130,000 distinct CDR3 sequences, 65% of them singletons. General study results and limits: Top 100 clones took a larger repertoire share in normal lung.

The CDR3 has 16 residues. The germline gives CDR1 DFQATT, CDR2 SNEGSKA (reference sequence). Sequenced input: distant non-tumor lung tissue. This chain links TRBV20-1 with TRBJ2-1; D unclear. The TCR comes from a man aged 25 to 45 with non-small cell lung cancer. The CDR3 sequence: CSARNVTVVVYNELFF. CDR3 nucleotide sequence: TGCAGTGCTAGAAATGTTACGGTAGTTGTATACAATGAGCTGTTCTTC.